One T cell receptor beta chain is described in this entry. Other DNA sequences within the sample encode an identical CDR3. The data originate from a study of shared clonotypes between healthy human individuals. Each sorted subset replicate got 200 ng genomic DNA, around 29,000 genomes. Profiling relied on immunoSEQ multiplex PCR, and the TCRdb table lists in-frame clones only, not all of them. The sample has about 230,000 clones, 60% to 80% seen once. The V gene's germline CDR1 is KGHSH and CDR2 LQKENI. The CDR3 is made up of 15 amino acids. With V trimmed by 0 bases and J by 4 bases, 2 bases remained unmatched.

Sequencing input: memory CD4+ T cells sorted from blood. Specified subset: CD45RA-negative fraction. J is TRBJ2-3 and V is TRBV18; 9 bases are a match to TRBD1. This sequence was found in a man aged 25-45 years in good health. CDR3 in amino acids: CASSPPGQGSDTQYF. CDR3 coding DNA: TGTGCCAGCTCACCACCAGGACAGGGGTCAGATACGCAGTATTTT.